These T cell receptor beta chains were read from a single sample in a study of cytotoxic CD8 clonotypes in ibrutinib-treated CLL. Repertoires were generated with immunoSEQ multiplex PCR, while TCRdb's copy carries only in-frame clones and drops some. The sample records 150,000 to 250,000 clones, approximately 72% being singletons. Sequencing was performed on PBMCs, taken after 24 months of ibrutinib treatment. All receptors come from a human donor with chronic lymphocytic leukemia. The CDR3 runs from the conserved cysteine through the conserved F or W. Fields, in order: clone size, V gene, D gene, J gene, CDR3 DNA, CDR3 protein. The D gene is left open where the match is weak. Clone size is stated in some rows and not others, as once, few, many or a class when expanded.

few,TRBV7-2,TRBD2,TRBJ2-7,TGTGCCAGCAGCCCGTTCCCCTCGACTAGCGGGAGGGCCTACGAGCAGTACTTC,CASSPFPSTSGRAYEQYF
.,TRBV6-5,TRBD1,TRBJ2-7,TGTGCCAGCAGCCGTGGGACAGGGTACGAGCAGTACTTC,CASSRGTGYEQYF
.,TRBV28,.,TRBJ2-7,TGTGCCAGCAGTTCTCAGGGGCCCTCCTACGAGCAGTACTTC,CASSSQGPSYEQYF
once,TRBV7-3,.,TRBJ2-1,TGTGCCAGCAGCGATCTAGTAAATGAGCAGTTCTTC,CASSDLVNEQFF
once,TRBV7-9,.,TRBJ2-7,TGTGCCAGCAGCTTAGTTGGATACGCCTACGAGCAGTACTTC,CASSLVGYAYEQYF
.,TRBV5-4,TRBD1,TRBJ2-2,TGTGCCAGCAGCTCGGGACAGGTGAACACCGGGGAGCTGTTTTTT,CASSSGQVNTGELFF
.,TRBV7-2,.,TRBJ2-5,TGTGCCAGCAGCCAATACCCCGGTTTCGGGACCCAGTACTTC,CASSQYPGFGTQYF
.,TRBV7-6,.,TRBJ2-3,TGTGCCAGCAGCGGACCCCTCGCGGTTGATACGCAGTATTTT,CASSGPLAVDTQYF
.,TRBV7-2,.,TRBJ2-2,TGTGCCAGCAGCTTGATGAGGACAGCGAACACCGGGGAGCTGTTTTTT,CASSLMRTANTGELFF
.,TRBV5-1,.,TRBJ1-1,TGCGCCAGCAGTCTCGGTACGGGACAACATACCTCAAACACTGAAGCTTTCTTT,CASSLGTGQHTSNTEAFF
.,TRBV19,.,TRBJ2-7,TGTGCCAGTAGTCCCGTTGGGACTTCCTACGAGCAGTACTTC,CASSPVGTSYEQYF
.,TRBV5-4,TRBD2,TRBJ2-5,TGTGCCAGCAGCTTGGTCGGGACTAGCGAGGAGACCCAGTACTTC,CASSLVGTSEETQYF
.,TRBV19,.,TRBJ1-1,TGTGCCAGTAGTATAGATGACGGGTTGAACACTGAAGCTTTCTTT,CASSIDDGLNTEAFF
.,TRBV27,TRBD2,TRBJ2-7,TGTGCCAGCAGTTTACGGGGGGTCGGGCGATACGAGCAGTACTTC,CASSLRGVGRYEQYF
.,TRBV27,.,TRBJ1-2,TGTGCCAGCAGTTTATACGGACCCTATGGCTACACCTTC,CASSLYGPYGYTF
few,TRBV7-9,.,TRBJ1-1,TGTGCCAGCAGCCCCGAATACAACACTGAAGCTTTCTTT,CASSPEYNTEAFF
.,TRBV19,TRBD1,TRBJ1-1,TGTGCCAGTAGGCCCAGGACAGGGCGTAGGGTGAACACTGAAGCTTTCTTT,CASRPRTGRRVNTEAFF
few,TRBV18,.,TRBJ2-2,TGTGCCAGCTCACCTACTGGGACCGGGGAGCTGTTTTTT,CASSPTGTGELFF
.,TRBV4-1,.,TRBJ2-1,TGCGCCAGCAGCCCGATAGCCAACTCCTACAATGAGCAGTTCTTC,CASSPIANSYNEQFF
.,TRBV4-3,.,TRBJ1-3,TGCGCCAGCAGCCCCCTCCACACCGGTGGAAACACCATATATTTT,CASSPLHTGGNTIYF
.,TRBV11-3,TRBD2,TRBJ2-3,TGTGCCAGCAGCTATGGGGAGGGTACGCAGTATTTT,CASSYGEGTQYF
.,TRBV5-1,TRBD1,TRBJ1-1,TGCGCCAGCAGCTTGGGGACAGGGGGACTTGAAGCTTTCTTT,CASSLGTGGLEAFF
few,TRBV4-1,.,TRBJ2-6,TGCGCCAGCAGCCAAATCTCTTATCAGGTCCCTTCTCGTTACTCTGGGGCCAACGTCCTGACTTTC,CASSQISYQVPSRYSGANVLTF
.,TRBV7-9,TRBD2,TRBJ2-3,TGTGCAGCGGGAGACCCCGATACGCAGTATTTT,CAAGDPDTQYF
.,TRBV5-4,.,TRBJ2-3,TGTGCCAGCAGCTTGGTTACCGGGGCAGATACGCAGTATTTT,CASSLVTGADTQYF
.,TRBV20-1,.,TRBJ2-7,TGCAGTGCTAGGAATTACTACGAGCAGTACTTC,CSARNYYEQYF
.,TRBV15,.,TRBJ2-3,TGTGCCACCAGCAGATTCCCTCGGGATACGCAGTATTTT,CATSRFPRDTQYF
once,TRBV9,.,TRBJ1-2,TGTGCCAGCAGAAAACACAATCCGCCCTATGGCTACACCTTC,CASRKHNPPYGYTF
few,TRBV7-2,.,TRBJ2-6,TGTGCCAGCAGCCTTGACTCTGGGGCCAACGTCCTGACTTTC,CASSLDSGANVLTF
.,TRBV13,TRBD2,TRBJ2-7,TGTGCCAGCAGCTTACTAGCGGGAGCTTACGAGCAGTACTTC,CASSLLAGAYEQYF
.,TRBV29-1,.,TRBJ2-1,TGCAGCGTTCGTCGGCAGGCTAGCAATGAGCAGTTCTTC,CSVRRQASNEQFF
.,TRBV6-6,TRBD1,TRBJ1-1,TGTGCCAGTCAGACAGGGGGCACTGAAGCTTTCTTT,CASQTGGTEAFF
few,TRBV7-2,.,TRBJ2-7,TGTGCCAGCAGCTTAGAACTAGTTTCCCACGAGCAGTACTTC,CASSLELVSHEQYF
.,TRBV25-1,.,TRBJ1-4,TGTGCCAGCCTTAGGTCAGGGTCTGAAAAACTGTTTTTT,CASLRSGSEKLFF
few,TRBV18,.,TRBJ1-2,TGTGCCAGCTCACCAAGTTCTACTAACTATGGCTACACCTTC,CASSPSSTNYGYTF
.,TRBV5-6,.,TRBJ2-3,TGTGCCAGCAGCTTGGAGACTCTCACAGATACGCAGTATTTT,CASSLETLTDTQYF
.,TRBV27,TRBD1,TRBJ1-3,TGTGCCAGCAGTAAACGGACAGGCTCTGGAAACACCATATATTTT,CASSKRTGSGNTIYF
.,TRBV9,.,TRBJ1-4,TGTGCCAGCAGCGTAGGTGGAGGGCGTACGGGGCTTGAAAAACTGTTTTTT,CASSVGGGRTGLEKLFF
.,TRBV6-6,TRBD1,TRBJ1-5,TGTGCCAGCAGTTACGGACAGGGGGCCAGGCAGCCCCAGCATTTT,CASSYGQGARQPQHF
.,TRBV4-3,.,TRBJ1-1,TGCGCCAGCAGCCAAGACATGTTGAACACTGAAGCTTTCTTT,CASSQDMLNTEAFF
.,TRBV4-3,.,TRBJ2-2,TGCGCCAGCAGCCGTCAAGCCCCGAACACCGGGGAGCTGTTTTTT,CASSRQAPNTGELFF
.,TRBV5-6,TRBD1,TRBJ2-3,TGTGCCAGCAGCAAATTAGGGGACAGATCCTCCACAGATACGCAGTATTTT,CASSKLGDRSSTDTQYF
.,TRBV5-1,.,TRBJ2-7,TGCGCCAGCAGCTTGGCCAGGCCAGGGAACGAGCAGTACTTC,CASSLARPGNEQYF
.,TRBV5-6,TRBD1,TRBJ2-7,TGTGCCAGCAGCCCAGACAGGGGTCCCGAGCAGTACTTC,CASSPDRGPEQYF
.,TRBV4-3,.,TRBJ1-1,TGCGCCAGCAGCCCACGGGGGCAGGTTACTGAAGCTTTCTTT,CASSPRGQVTEAFF
.,TRBV5-5,.,TRBJ2-3,TGTGCCAGCAGCTTGGGACAGAACACAGATACGCAGTATTTT,CASSLGQNTDTQYF
few,TRBV11-2,.,TRBJ2-7,TGTGCCAGCAGCTTAGTCGGGGGCGAGCAGTACTTC,CASSLVGGEQYF
.,TRBV4-3,.,TRBJ2-5,TGCGCCAGCAGCTCCCACTACACGGGGAACGAAGAGACCCAGTACTTC,CASSSHYTGNEETQYF
.,TRBV4-3,.,TRBJ2-1,TGCGCCAGCAGCCCGGGGACGTCCTACAATGAGCAGTTCTTC,CASSPGTSYNEQFF
.,TRBV15,TRBD1,TRBJ2-7,TGTGCCACCAGCAGAGATAGGGCAGGGGGCCACGAGCAGTACTTC,CATSRDRAGGHEQYF
few,TRBV10-3,.,TRBJ2-2,TGTGCCATCAGTGAATGGGGCGCTTCGACCGGGGAGCTGTTTTTT,CAISEWGASTGELFF
.,TRBV7-9,TRBD1,TRBJ1-4,TGTGCCAGCAGCACCCGGGGACAGGGGGTGTATGAAAAACTGTTTTTT,CASSTRGQGVYEKLFF
.,TRBV7-9,.,TRBJ2-2,TGTGCCAGCAGCTTAGGGGCCCGGCTAGTAGGGGCCGGGGAGCTGTTTTTT,CASSLGARLVGAGELFF
.,TRBV2,TRBD2,TRBJ2-1,TGTGCCAGCAGCCGCGGGACTAGCGCCTTTTACAATGAGCAGTTCTTC,CASSRGTSAFYNEQFF
once,TRBV28,.,TRBJ1-2,TGTGCCAGCAGTCTTCTACAGAGCGCCTACACCTTC,CASSLLQSAYTF
.,TRBV29-1,TRBD2,TRBJ2-1,TGCAGCGTTTCTCTTACGAGCGGACTAGCGGGTATCTACAATGAGCAGTTCTTC,CSVSLTSGLAGIYNEQFF